This T cell receptor beta chain was retrieved from a study of cytomegalovirus exposure and HLA in healthy donors (dated by TCRdb to about 2017). Study-wide context: According to an earlier analysis of 587 of the donors, roughly 180 million T cells yielded 117 million unique TCR beta sequences and 276 Gb of sequence data. Among the roughly 400 genotyped donors, approximately 82% belonged to the genetic ancestry cluster associated with self-reported Caucasian donors. Besides the first cohort of roughly 660 subjects, a separate validation cohort made up of roughly 120 different subjects was used. The aim of the study was to test whether cataloging public T cell receptors could identify signatures of past pathogen exposure. Typing coverage differed by locus: A, B, C, DRB1 and DQB1 were typed in roughly 629-630 donors, DQA1 in roughly 500, DPA1 in approximately 610, and DPB1 in 450 to 490. Every repertoire in the discovery cohort had been generated on one and the same sequencing platform. Class I and class II HLA loci were covered by the typing at four-digit resolution. A later analysis re-examined previously published TCR beta repertoires from hundreds of donors and added high-resolution HLA genotyping to investigate patterns of TCR occurrence. On average, 235,054 unique TCR beta nucleotide sequences were sequenced per donor among 398 genotyped donors of the cohort, with around 19% of those sequences being non-productive. Roughly five DR-DQ haplotypes were handled as single units for association and clustering, since linkage in the cohort was strong. An early release covering some 640 HLA-typed donors comprised approximately 290 gigabases of sequencing data and approximately 80 million unique TCR sequences. The T cell repertoires of roughly 660 subjects were profiled by immunosequencing and related to cytomegalovirus serostatus. An earlier analysis of a few hundred of the donors applied high-throughput TCR beta sequencing to assess whether each TCR beta V gene segment acted as functional or pseudogenic. To predict cytomegalovirus infection status, the study combined high-throughput TCR immunosequencing, statistical association of individual TCRs with disease status, and machine learning. Donor age, sex, ethnicity and CMV serostatus were collected together with the repertoire data. In the later analysis, no new phenotypic data were used to find candidate immune exposures; instead, reliance was placed on TCR beta sequences and their occurrence across donors. A later genetic analysis took genome-wide SNP genotypes for 398 of the 666 donors and used that subset as a discovery cohort. General conclusions and limits of the study: Most TCR sequences were observed very rarely across donors, whereas some public TCRs were present in many individuals. Only TCR beta chains were sequenced in this cohort, and the absence of alpha or paired-chain data limited detectable features. In a later analysis, TCR association rates were found to vary across HLA loci, with the most associated TCRs seen for DRB1 alleles and the fewest for HLA-C alleles. Some IMGT-functional V segments, including TRBV6-2 and TRBV6-3, could not be distinguished by the 87-base-pair reads and were therefore excluded. The sequencing pipeline was judged likely to have produced a cluster of highly shared sequence variants as a technical artifact. The only immune exposure information available for the cohort was CMV serostatus. Correlated functional status among segregating V segments might reflect linkage disequilibrium, but an unknown experimental factor could not be ruled out. In a later analysis, most CMV-associated TCR beta chains were found to appear HLA-restricted, with HLA associations seemingly driven largely by CMV exposure. A later analysis reported that several top co-occurrence clusters appeared linked to parvovirus B19, influenza, CMV and Epstein-Barr virus. Assigning TCR associations to individual alleles was difficult when HLA alleles, especially DR and DQ, strongly co-occurred. The study gave a list of under 200 TCR beta chains associated with cytomegalovirus. The classifier was reported to diagnose cytomegalovirus status with high specificity and sensitivity in both the original and validation cohorts. Compared with the roughly 600-donor mean, donors in an Asian-associated ancestry cluster had fewer N-insertions in productive TCRs, according to a later genetic analysis. In a later analysis, HLA-associated TCR beta chains showed more clonal expansion and lower generation probabilities than non-associated chains that were equally common. An association between a missense DCLRE1C variant and V-gene and J-gene trimming of TCR beta chains was found in a later genetic analysis and replicated in an independent cohort. According to the authors, the approach could potentially be generalized to other disease states and immunological phenotypes. Sequencing depth was assumed to be roughly uniform across donors in the presence/absence analyses, though that assumption may not hold. Because counts were too low, roughly 17 rarely observed V segments, including chromosome 9 orphons, were left out of the earlier analysis of 500 to 650 of the donors. A further reported finding was that TCR beta sequences accurately predicted the HLA-A and HLA-B alleles for most subjects in the first cohort. A few of the identified cytomegalovirus-associated TCR beta chains were confirmed in vitro to be specific for cytomegalovirus antigens. At a false discovery rate of 0.05, a later analysis linked around 17,000 TCR beta sequences to specific HLA alleles. Because some donors lacked HLA typing at each locus, the association tests relied only on the typed subset. An earlier analysis of roughly 570 of the donors showed that most TCR beta V segments appeared in productive rearrangements either about 87% or about 30% of the time, which broadly matched IMGT annotations.

Details on this clone: Its target antigen remains unknown. Base qualities were left out, and no much larger clone turns up one base away.

Library generation was performed with the immunoSEQ multiplex PCR assay. The multiplex PCR relied on a mix of 60 forward primers for TCR Vbeta segments and 13 reverse primers for TCR Jbeta segments. The CDR3 region of rearranged TCR beta genes was amplified from genomic DNA by a multiplex PCR assay. On the Illumina HiSeq System, the amplified TCR beta libraries were sequenced as 87-base-pair reads. As for how the authors treated the data: Across the 670 or so repertoires, a later analysis counted about 81 million unique TCR beta chains, roughly 11 million of which were shared by at least two donors. To remove PCR and sequencing errors, raw reads were error-corrected and collapsed into unique sequences using a nearest-neighbor algorithm that merged closely related sequences. Alignment of CDR3 sequences to IMGT reference sequences was used to assign V, D and J gene segments. Each retained sequence needed at least a six-nucleotide match to both a V gene segment and a J gene segment. A rearrangement counted as productive if the CDR3 had no stop codons and remained in frame with V and J, and every other rearrangement counted as non-productive. Following IMGT convention, CDR3 was defined as the stretch from the second conserved V-encoded cysteine up to the conserved J-encoded phenylalanine. Sequences without an unambiguous match to a single V gene segment were excluded from the earlier analysis of a few hundred of the donors. An earlier analysis of about 600 of the donors called V segments functional above 56.7% productive rearrangements and segregating when the between-donor standard deviation exceeded 5%. A statistical classification framework was built for diagnosing cytomegalovirus status from the catalog of TCR beta chain sequences. A later analysis assigned V and J genes by comparing TCR nucleotide sequences with IMGT/GENE-DB human TR gene sequences. The TCRdist pipeline was used in a later analysis to assign CDR3 sequences and most-parsimonious VDJ recombination scenarios. In a later analysis, every TCR beta chain was defined by the combination of its CDR3 amino acid sequence and its V-gene family, and reads without a unique V-gene family were dropped. In a later analysis, approximately 640 highly shared, low-generation-probability nucleotide sequences were removed to address suspected cross-contamination and a sequencing artifact. A later analysis calculated a clonal expansion index for each public chain from normalized within-repertoire ranks of inferred template counts. A later analysis computed generation probabilities with a VDJ recombination model fitted to out-of-frame rearrangements, and checked the results against IGoR. In a later analysis, TCR-TCR, TCR-HLA and TCR-CMV co-occurrence was scored with hypergeometric tests, and a repertoire-size bias correction was applied to TCR pairs. In a later analysis, false discovery rates were estimated by permuting HLA or CMV assignments 20 times. In a later analysis, co-occurring TCRs were grouped with DBSCAN, and TCRdist sequence similarity was added when clustering was performed within HLA-allele-positive subsets. Co-occurrence clustering excluded repertoires with fewer than 30,000 or more than 120,000 public chains, plus five with anomalous nucleotide sharing. Not all clones reach the TCRdb copy of this immuneACCESS table, which keeps in-frame sequences only. Checked studies attribute under half of the gap to unresolved V genes and leave the rest unexplained. V, J and clone size were drawn from that table, and D and trimming were deduced from the DNA. The sample profile shows 150,000 to 200,000 clones; around 78% of them were found once. The top ten hold 2% to 2.5% of the sample.

The CDR3 spans 13 residues, from the cysteine through the phenylalanine. Only the CDR3 part of the read is kept: 39 bases, read in frame from the first base. In the germline V gene, CDR1 corresponds to ENHRY and CDR2 to SYGVKD. V loses 4 bases at its end and J loses 6 bases; junction bases beyond the gene matches: 6. The cohort was made up of approximately 700 healthy bone marrow donors. All cohort members were sampled while nominally healthy, although unrecorded immune exposures were likely present. The donor tested CMV seropositive, placing the donor among the 289 seropositive members of the cohort. Each donor provided a peripheral blood sample, and peripheral blood mononuclear cells were used for TCR beta sequencing. Genomic DNA extraction from the blood cell samples was performed with the Qiagen DNeasy Blood Extraction Kit.

This chain joins TRBV10-3 to TRBJ2-7; 7 middle bases align to TRBD2. Sequenced sample: PBMCs. This sequence was found in a woman aged 25 to 45 in good health and CMV-seropositive. The CDR3 protein sequence reads: CAISGHPGGEQYF. DNA sequence: TGTGCCATCAGTGGACACCCGGGGGGCGAGCAGTACTTC.